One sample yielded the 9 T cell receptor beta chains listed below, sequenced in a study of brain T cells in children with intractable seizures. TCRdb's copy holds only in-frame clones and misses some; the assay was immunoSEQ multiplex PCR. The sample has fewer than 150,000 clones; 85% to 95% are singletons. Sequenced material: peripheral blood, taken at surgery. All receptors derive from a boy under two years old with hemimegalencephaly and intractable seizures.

This chain's CDR3 is CASSQPNEQFF. CDR3 coding DNA: TGTGCCAGCTCACAACCCAATGAGCAGTTCTTC. The chain links TRBV18 to TRBJ2-1; D not certain. CDR1 KGHSH and CDR2 LQKENI come from the germline V gene. This CDR3 is 11 amino acids long. The V end lost 4 bases, the J end lost 6 bases, and 4 bases lay between the germline ends.

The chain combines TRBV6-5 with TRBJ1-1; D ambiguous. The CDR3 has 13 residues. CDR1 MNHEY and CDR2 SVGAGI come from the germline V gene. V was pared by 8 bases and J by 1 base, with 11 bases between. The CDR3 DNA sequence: TGTGCCAGCGGGAGGAATACGAACACTGAAGCTTTCTTT. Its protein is CASGRNTNTEAFF.

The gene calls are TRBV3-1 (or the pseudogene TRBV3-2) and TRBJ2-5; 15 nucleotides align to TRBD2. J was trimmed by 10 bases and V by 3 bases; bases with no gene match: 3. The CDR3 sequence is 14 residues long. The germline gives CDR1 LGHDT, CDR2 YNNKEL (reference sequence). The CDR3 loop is CASSQGLAGGGQYF. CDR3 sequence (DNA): TGTGCCAGCAGCCAGGGACTAGCGGGAGGCGGCCAGTACTTC.

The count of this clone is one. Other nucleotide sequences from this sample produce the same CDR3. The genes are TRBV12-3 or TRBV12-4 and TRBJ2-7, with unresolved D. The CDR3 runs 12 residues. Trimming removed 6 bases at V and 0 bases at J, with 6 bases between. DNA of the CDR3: TGTGCCAGCAGCCCCAGCTCCTACGAGCAGTACTTC. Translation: CASSPSSYEQYF.

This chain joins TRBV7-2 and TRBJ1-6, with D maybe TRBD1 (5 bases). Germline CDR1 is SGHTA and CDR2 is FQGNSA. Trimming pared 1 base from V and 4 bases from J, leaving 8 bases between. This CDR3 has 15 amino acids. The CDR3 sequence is CASSLGGIYNSPLHF. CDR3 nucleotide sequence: TGTGCCAGCAGCTTAGGGGGCATATATAATTCACCCCTCCACTTT.

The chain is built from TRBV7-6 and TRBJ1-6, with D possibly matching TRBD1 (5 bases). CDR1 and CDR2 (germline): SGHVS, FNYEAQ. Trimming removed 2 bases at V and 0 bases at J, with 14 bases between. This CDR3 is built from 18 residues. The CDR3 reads CASSLSEGFTSYNSPLHF. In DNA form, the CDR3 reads TGTGCCAGCAGCTTATCGGAGGGGTTCACCTCCTATAATTCACCCCTCCACTTT.

The CDR3 region is CASLAGRGDTEAFF. In DNA, the CDR3 is TGTGCCAGCTTAGCGGGCAGGGGGGACACTGAAGCTTTCTTT. The chain employs TRBV28 and TRBJ1-1; 7 bases are a match to TRBD1. The CDR3 has 14 amino acids. The V segment lost 8 bases and the J segment 3 bases; nucleotides outside the gene matches: 9. Germline V lookup: CDR1 MDHEN, CDR2 SYDVKM.

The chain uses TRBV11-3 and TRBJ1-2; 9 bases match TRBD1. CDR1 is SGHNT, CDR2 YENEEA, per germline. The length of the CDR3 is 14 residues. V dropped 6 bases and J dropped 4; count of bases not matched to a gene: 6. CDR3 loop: CASRPRDRAYGYTF. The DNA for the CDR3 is TGTGCCAGCAGGCCACGGGACAGGGCCTATGGCTACACCTTC.

For the CDR3, the DNA is TGTGCCAGCAGGGGAAGCGGTCGTGAGCAGTTCTTC. Its translation: CASRGSGREQFF. The V and J genes are TRBV25-1 and TRBJ2-1; perhaps TRBD2 as D (5 bases). Trimming stripped 6 bases from V and 9 bases from J, with 12 bases between. The CDR3 is 12 amino acids. From germline, CDR1 is MGHDK and CDR2 SYGVNS.